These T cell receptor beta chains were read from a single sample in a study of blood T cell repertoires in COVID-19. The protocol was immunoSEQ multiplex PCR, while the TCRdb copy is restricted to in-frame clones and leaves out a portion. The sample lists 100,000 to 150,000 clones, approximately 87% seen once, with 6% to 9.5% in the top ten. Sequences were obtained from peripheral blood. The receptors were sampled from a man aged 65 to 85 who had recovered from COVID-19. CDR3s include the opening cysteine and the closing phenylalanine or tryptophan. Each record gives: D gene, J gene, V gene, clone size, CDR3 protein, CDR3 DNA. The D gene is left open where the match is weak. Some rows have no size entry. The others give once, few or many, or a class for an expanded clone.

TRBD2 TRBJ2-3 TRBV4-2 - CASSHDSSGGAADTQYF TGTGCCAGCAGCCACGATTCATCGGGGGGGGCGGCAGATACGCAGTATTTT
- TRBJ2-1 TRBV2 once CASSSLVLYNEQFF TGTGCCAGCAGTTCACTAGTCTTATACAATGAGCAGTTCTTC
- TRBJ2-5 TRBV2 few CASTGGSGETQYF TGTGCCAGCACGGGGGGCTCGGGTGAGACCCAGTACTTC
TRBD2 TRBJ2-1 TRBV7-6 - CASSRLAGGLNEQFF TGTGCCAGCAGCCGACTAGCGGGGGGGCTCAATGAGCAGTTCTTC
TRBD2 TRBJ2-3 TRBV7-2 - CASSLSPRASGSTDTQYF TGTGCCAGCAGCTTAAGCCCTAGGGCTAGCGGGAGCACAGATACGCAGTATTTT
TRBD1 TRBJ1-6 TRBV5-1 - CASSIGTGGGGNSPLHF TGCGCCAGCAGCATCGGGACAGGGGGCGGAGGGAATTCACCCCTCCACTTT
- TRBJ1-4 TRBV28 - CASSWAATNEKLFF TGTGCCAGCAGTTGGGCTGCAACTAATGAAAAACTGTTTTTT
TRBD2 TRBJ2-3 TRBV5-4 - CASSLAGGSTDTQYF TGTGCCAGCAGCCTAGCGGGGGGGTCCACAGATACGCAGTATTTT
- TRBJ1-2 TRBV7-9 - CAWEGRRGGYTF TGTGCCTGGGAGGGTCGGCGTGGGGGCTACACCTTC
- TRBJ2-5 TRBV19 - CASSILGGQRHQETQYF TGTGCCAGTAGTATATTGGGGGGACAGAGACACCAAGAGACCCAGTACTTC
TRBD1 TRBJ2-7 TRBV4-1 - CASSRLGQGLYEQYF TGCGCCAGCAGCCGCCTGGGACAGGGACTCTACGAGCAGTACTTC
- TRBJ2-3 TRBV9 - CASSVSLGGSGTTQYF TGTGCCAGCAGCGTATCCCTGGGTGGGAGCGGGACAACGCAGTATTTT
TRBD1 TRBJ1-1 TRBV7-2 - CASSFGTGVYEAFF TGTGCCAGCAGCTTCGGGACAGGGGTTTATGAAGCTTTCTTT
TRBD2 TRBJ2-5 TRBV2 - CASSVGASGGAEETQYF TGTGCCAGCAGTGTAGGGGCTAGCGGGGGGGCTGAAGAGACCCAGTACTTC
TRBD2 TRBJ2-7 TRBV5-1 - CASSSSSGGDEQYF TGCGCCAGCAGCTCGTCTAGCGGGGGGGACGAGCAGTACTTC
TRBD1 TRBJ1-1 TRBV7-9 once CASRSYRGMNTEAFF TGTGCCAGCAGGTCGTACAGGGGGATGAACACTGAAGCTTTCTTT
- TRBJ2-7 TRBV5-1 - CASSPEGGRPDEQYF TGCGCCAGCAGCCCGGAAGGCGGGCGCCCCGACGAGCAGTACTTC
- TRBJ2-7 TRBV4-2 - CASSRAEVGSYEQYF TGTGCCAGCAGCCGAGCAGAGGTGGGCTCCTACGAGCAGTACTTC
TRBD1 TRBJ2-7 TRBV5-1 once CASSKNAGGASNEQYF TGCGCCAGCAGCAAAAACGCAGGGGGCGCAAGTAACGAGCAGTACTTC
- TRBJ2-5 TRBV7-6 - CASSFGVQETQYF TGTGCCAGCAGCTTCGGGGTCCAAGAGACCCAGTACTTC
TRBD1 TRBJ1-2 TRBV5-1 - CASSVDRDSTYGYTF TGCGCCAGCAGCGTAGACAGGGACTCAACTTATGGCTACACCTTC
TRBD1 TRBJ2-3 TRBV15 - CATSIRQGSDTQYF TGTGCCACCAGCATTCGACAGGGCTCAGATACGCAGTATTTT
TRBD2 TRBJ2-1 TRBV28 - CASSPPGLAGDEQFF TGTGCCAGCAGTCCCCCGGGACTAGCGGGCGATGAGCAGTTCTTC
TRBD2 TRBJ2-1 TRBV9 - CASSVGVLAGYNEQFF TGTGCCAGCAGCGTTGGTGTGCTAGCGGGGTACAATGAGCAGTTCTTC
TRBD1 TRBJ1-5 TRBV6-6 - CASSPPTRQGVYQPQHF TGTGCCAGCAGTCCACCAACTCGACAGGGGGTTTATCAGCCCCAGCATTTT
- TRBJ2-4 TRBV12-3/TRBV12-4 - CASSFTVGNIQYF TGTGCCAGCAGCTTTACAGTGGGTAACATTCAGTACTTC
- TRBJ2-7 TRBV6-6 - CASRTTGSYEQYF TGTGCCAGCAGGACGACAGGTTCCTACGAGCAGTACTTC
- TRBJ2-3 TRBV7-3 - CASSLIGGRNTDTQYF TGTGCCAGCAGCTTAATAGGAGGGAGGAACACAGATACGCAGTATTTT
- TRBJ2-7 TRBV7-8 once CASSLGHRLTKYEQYF TGTGCCAGCAGCCTAGGACACCGTCTCACGAAATACGAGCAGTACTTC
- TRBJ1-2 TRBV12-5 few CASGTWGVNYGYTF TGTGCTAGTGGCACCTGGGGGGTTAACTATGGCTACACCTTC
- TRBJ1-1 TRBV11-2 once CASSRQAVGTEAFF TGTGCCAGCAGCCGACAGGCCGTAGGCACTGAAGCTTTCTTT
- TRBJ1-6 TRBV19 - CASSRARELSALHF TGTGCCAGTAGTAGGGCTCGTGAACTCTCAGCCCTCCACTTT
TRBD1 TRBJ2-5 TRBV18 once CASSYRTGGQETQYF TGTGCCAGCTCATACAGGACAGGTGGCCAAGAGACCCAGTACTTC
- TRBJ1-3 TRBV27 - CASTTRGVDTIYF TGTGCCAGCACCACGCGAGGCGTTGACACCATATATTTT
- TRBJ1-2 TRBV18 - CASSPGRGSDYGYTF TGTGCCAGCTCACCAGGCAGGGGATCGGACTATGGCTACACCTTC
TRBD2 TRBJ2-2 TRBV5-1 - CASSLNAGGNTGELFF TGCGCCAGCAGCTTGAATGCGGGGGGAAACACCGGGGAGCTGTTTTTT
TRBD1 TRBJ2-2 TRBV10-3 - CAIRGDSYTGELFF TGTGCCATCAGGGGGGACAGCTACACCGGGGAGCTGTTTTTT
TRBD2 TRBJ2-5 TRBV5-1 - CASRKLAGDETQYF TGCGCCAGCAGAAAACTAGCGGGGGACGAGACCCAGTACTTC
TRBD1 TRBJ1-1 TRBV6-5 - CASSLRTGGWTEAFF TGTGCCAGCAGCCTGCGGACAGGGGGTTGGACTGAAGCTTTCTTT